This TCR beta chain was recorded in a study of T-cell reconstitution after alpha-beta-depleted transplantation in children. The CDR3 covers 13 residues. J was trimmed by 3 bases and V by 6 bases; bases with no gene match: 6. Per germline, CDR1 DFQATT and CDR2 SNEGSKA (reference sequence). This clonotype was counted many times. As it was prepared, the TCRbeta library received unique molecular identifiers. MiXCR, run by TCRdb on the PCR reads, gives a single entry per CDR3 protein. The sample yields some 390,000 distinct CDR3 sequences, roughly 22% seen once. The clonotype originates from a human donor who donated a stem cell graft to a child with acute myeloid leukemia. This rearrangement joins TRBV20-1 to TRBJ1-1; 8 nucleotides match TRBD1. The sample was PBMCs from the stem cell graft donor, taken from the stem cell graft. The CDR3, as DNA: TGCAGTGCCCGGACAGGGCGGCACACTGAAGCTTTCTTT. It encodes CSARTGRHTEAFF.